This T cell receptor (beta chain) was sequenced for a study of blood T cell repertoires in COVID-19. As handled by the study authors: Counts of nucleated cells, estimated from reference gene primer amplification, were obtained. Data came from immunoSEQ multiplex PCR; TCRdb stores just in-frame clones and leaves some out. V, J and clone size are taken as reported in that table, and D and trimming were inferred from the DNA itself. The sample contains approximately 300,000 clones, over 75% of which appear only once. The CDR3 has 12 amino acids. Germline V gives CDR1 KGHSH, CDR2 LQKENI. Trimming took 2 bases from V and 5 from J, leaving 6 bases between them.

Sequencing was done on a sample of PBMCs or T cells enriched from blood (not recorded which). The sequence was collected from a woman younger than 30 who had recovered from COVID-19. The chain carries TRBV18 and TRBJ1-1; D unclear. CDR3 protein: CASSPERTEAFF. Here the CDR3 DNA reads TGTGCCAGCTCACCAGAGCGGACTGAAGCTTTCTTT.